Below are 10 T cell receptor beta chains sequenced from a single sample in a study of T-cell reconstitution after alpha-beta-depleted transplantation in children. As it was prepared, the TCRbeta library received unique molecular identifiers. TCRdb independently ran MiXCR on the PCR reads; one entry per CDR3 protein. The data show about 590,000 distinct CDR3 sequences, 10% to 15% seen once. The sample was PBMCs, mostly from graft donor cells, taken 360 days after TCRalphabeta/CD19-depleted stem cell transplant. Receptors were obtained from a male patient under 18 who had a stem cell transplant for acute myeloid leukemia, so the T cells may come from the graft donor.

The rearrangement joins TRBV29-1 to TRBJ2-5, with 9 bases identical to TRBD1. CDR1 is SQVTM, CDR2 ANQGSEA, per germline. The CDR3 is 16 residues long. J lost 1 base, V lost 3 bases, and 9 bases had no gene match. CDR3 protein: CSVDFWVDRGQETQYF. The CDR3 DNA is TGCAGCGTTGATTTTTGGGTGGACAGGGGCCAAGAGACCCAGTACTTC.

This clonotype was detected many times. The J gene is TRBJ2-7, the V gene TRBV12-3 or TRBV12-4, with a possible D match to TRBD2 (5 bases). The CDR3 consists of 13 residues. The V gene lost 6 bases and the J gene lost 2 bases, with 11 bases spanning the gap. CDR3 protein: CASRPDGTYEQYF. CDR3 in DNA: TGTGCCAGCAGGCCGGACGGGACCTACGAGCAGTACTTC.

The chain combines TRBV5-1 with TRBJ1-1, with D perhaps TRBD1 (6 bases). CDR1 and CDR2 (germline): SGHRS, YFSETQ. The CDR3 has 14 residues. The V end lost 4 bases, the J end lost 1 base, and 11 bases lay between the germline ends. CDR3 coding DNA: TGCGCCAGCAGCACGCCGGGACAGAACACTGAAGCTTTCTTT. Protein sequence: CASSTPGQNTEAFF.

This clonotype occurred many times. This chain uses TRBV7-2 with TRBJ2-3; 12 bases fit TRBD2. V was clipped by 5 bases and J by 0 bases; unmatched bases: 3. Germline lookup yields CDR1 SGHTA and CDR2 FQGNSA. This CDR3 is built from 16 residues. The CDR3 bases are TGTGCCAGCAGCATCCTAGCGGGAGGGAGCACAGATACGCAGTATTTT. Amino acids: CASSILAGGSTDTQYF.

CDR3 nucleotides: TGCAGCGTTGAATTGGGGATGAGGACTAGTTCGCAGTATTTT. It specifies CSVELGMRTSSQYF. The V and J genes are TRBV29-1 and TRBJ2-3, with TRBD2 matching 7 bases. The CDR3 covers 14 residues. Trimming removed 2 bases from V and 10 bases from J; junction bases left unmatched: 12. The V gene's germline CDR1 is SQVTM and CDR2 ANQGSEA.

This clonotype was observed at least ten times. The CDR3 region is CASSYGGNEQFF. CDR3 bases: TGTGCCAGCAGTTACGGGGGAAATGAGCAGTTCTTC. V and J are TRBV6-6 and TRBJ2-1; the D call may be TRBD1 or TRBD2 (5 bases each). This CDR3 spans 12 amino acids. Trimming cost V 2 bases and J 7 bases, with 6 bases left between them. Germline lookup yields CDR1 MNHNY and CDR2 SVGAGI (reference sequence).

The chain is built from TRBV20-1 and TRBJ2-7; 10 bases map to TRBD1. The CDR3 extends over 15 amino acids. Germline CDR1 and CDR2: DFQATT and SNEGSKA (reference sequence). V shed 3 bases and J 5 bases; nucleotides not matched to a gene: 10. The CDR3 loop reads CSASKGGDRGHEQYF. The CDR3 DNA is TGCAGTGCTAGTAAGGGTGGGGACAGGGGTCACGAGCAGTACTTC.

The chain combines TRBV28 with TRBJ2-7, with TRBD2 identical over 8 bases. Trimming cost V 8 bases and J 6 bases; bases outside gene matches: 9. CDR3 size: 13 residues. Germline V CDR1 and CDR2: MDHEN, SYDVKM. The CDR3 here is CASREGGQGEQYF. The CDR3 nucleotides read TGTGCCAGCCGGGAGGGGGGGCAGGGCGAGCAGTACTTC.

This clonotype appeared many times. The rearrangement uses TRBV27 and TRBJ2-1; TRBD1 agrees at 7 bases. This CDR3 spans 14 amino acids. Trimming at V came to 5 bases and at J to 1 base, leaving 2 bases not matched to a gene. Germline loops: CDR1 MNHEY, CDR2 SMNVEV (reference sequence). CDR3 amino acids: CASSTGQSYNEQFF. The CDR3 DNA reads as TGTGCCAGCAGTACGGGACAGTCCTACAATGAGCAGTTCTTC.

This rearrangement joins TRBV7-2 to TRBJ2-3, with a possible D match to TRBD1 (6 bases). Germline lookup yields CDR1 SGHTA and CDR2 FQGNSA. The CDR3 runs 16 residues. Trimming pared 6 bases from V and 4 bases from J, leaving 20 bases between. This chain's CDR3 is CASRPWLGGSPDTQYF. Here the CDR3 DNA reads TGTGCCAGCAGGCCCTGGCTTGGGGGCAGTCCAGATACGCAGTATTTT.